This is a list of T cell receptor beta chains from one sample in a study of blood T cell repertoires in COVID-19. Profiled with immunoSEQ multiplex PCR; TCRdb holds only in-frame clones, not every one. The sample shows 120,000 or so clones, roughly 89% of them seen only once. Sequenced material: peripheral blood. These receptors were collected from a woman between 50 and 59 years old with acute or convalescent COVID-19. Both conserved end residues are part of each CDR3. The D gene is left open where the match is weak. Only part of the rows carry a size: once, few, many, or a class if the clone is expanded.

v_call	clone_size	d_call	j_call	cdr3_nt	cdr3_aa
TRBV29-1	NA	TRBD1	TRBJ2-2	TGCAGCGCCGGGACAGGGGATTTCGGGGAGCTGTTTTTT	CSAGTGDFGELFF
TRBV28	once	TRBD2	TRBJ2-2	TGTGCCAGCAGCTCCGGACTAGCGGGAGACACCGGGGAGCTGTTTTTT	CASSSGLAGDTGELFF
TRBV6-2/TRBV6-3	NA	TRBD2	TRBJ2-3	TGTGCCAGCGGCCTAGCGGGAGTGGCAGATACGCAGTATTTT	CASGLAGVADTQYF
TRBV28	NA	NA	TRBJ1-2	TGTGCCAGCAGTTATCCAGGGGAATATGGCTACACCTTC	CASSYPGEYGYTF
TRBV6-5	NA	NA	TRBJ1-4	TGTGCCAGCAGTTACTCGAGAGCGGGGACTCGTGAAAAACTGTTTTTT	CASSYSRAGTREKLFF
TRBV10-3	NA	NA	TRBJ1-1	TGTGCCATCAGTGAGACAGGAGTTAACACTGAAGCTTTCTTT	CAISETGVNTEAFF
TRBV4-3	NA	NA	TRBJ2-5	TGCGCCAGCAGCCGGGACATTCAAGAGACCCAGTACTTC	CASSRDIQETQYF
TRBV4-1	NA	NA	TRBJ2-1	TGCGCCAGCAGCCAAGGGGATGGACTACTTAACCCCTACAATGAGCAGTTCTTC	CASSQGDGLLNPYNEQFF
TRBV3-1/TRBV3-2	NA	NA	TRBJ1-1	TGTGCCAGCAGCCATCGTAACACTGAAGCTTTCTTT	CASSHRNTEAFF
TRBV11-2	NA	TRBD1	TRBJ1-1	TGTGCCAGCAGCTTTCAGGGGGGAAGTACTGAAGCTTTCTTT	CASSFQGGSTEAFF
TRBV6-5	NA	TRBD1	TRBJ1-1	TGTGCCAGCAGCACGGACAGGGCAAGGAACACTGAAGCTTTCTTT	CASSTDRARNTEAFF
TRBV6-1	NA	NA	TRBJ1-2	TGTGCCAGCAGTGAAAGCATCACTGAGAACTATGGCTACACCTTC	CASSESITENYGYTF
TRBV19	few	TRBD1	TRBJ1-2	TGTGCCAGTAGTTCCGGGACAGGACATGGCTACACCTTC	CASSSGTGHGYTF